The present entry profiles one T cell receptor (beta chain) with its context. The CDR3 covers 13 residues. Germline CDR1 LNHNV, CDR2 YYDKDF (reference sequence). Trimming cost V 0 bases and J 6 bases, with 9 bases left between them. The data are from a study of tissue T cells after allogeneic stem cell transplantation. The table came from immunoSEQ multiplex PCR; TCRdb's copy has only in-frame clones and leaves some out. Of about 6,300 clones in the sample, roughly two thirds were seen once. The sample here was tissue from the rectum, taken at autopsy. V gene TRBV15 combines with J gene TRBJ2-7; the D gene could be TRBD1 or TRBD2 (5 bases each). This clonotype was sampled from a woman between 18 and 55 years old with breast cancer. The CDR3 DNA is TGTGCCACCAGCAGAGATGAGGGGAGCGAGCAGTACTTC. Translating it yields CATSRDEGSEQYF.